These 31 T cell receptor beta chains were sequenced from one sample in a study of blood T cell repertoires in COVID-19. Assay used: immunoSEQ multiplex PCR; TCRdb lists only in-frame clones, some missing. The sample comprises almost 30,000 clones, 80% to 90% of which are singletons, and 8% to 10% rests with the top ten. What was sequenced was peripheral blood. The receptors shown here come from a human donor in a cohort sampled during active COVID-19.

The V and J genes are TRBV4-1 and TRBJ1-6; 8 positions agree with TRBD1. Trimming took 1 base from V and 7 from J; bases not matched to a gene: 9. The CDR3 covers 17 residues. The V gene's germline CDR1 is MGHRA and CDR2 YSYEKL. CDR3 sequence: CASSQAPRTGRNSPLHF. CDR3 bases: TGCGCCAGCAGCCAAGCTCCCCGGACAGGGAGGAATTCACCCCTCCACTTT.

The rearrangement uses TRBV10-3 and TRBJ2-1; perhaps TRBD2 as D (5 bases). This CDR3 is 14 amino acids long. The V end was cut by 4 bases, the J end by 2 bases, with 9 bases between. CDR1 is ENHRY and CDR2 is SYGVKD in the germline V gene. The CDR3 region is CAISGTGPYNEQFF. The DNA of the CDR3 is TGTGCCATCAGTGGGACTGGGCCCTACAATGAGCAGTTCTTC.

The chain couples TRBV6-6 to TRBJ1-4; TRBD1 matches 9 bases. V lost 6 bases to trimming and J lost 8 bases; unmatched junction nucleotides: 7. CDR1 and CDR2 (germline): MNHNY, SVGAGI (reference sequence). The CDR3 runs to 14 residues. The CDR3: CASREQGAREKLFF. The CDR3, as DNA: TGTGCCAGCAGGGAACAGGGGGCTCGGGAAAAACTGTTTTTT.

The V call is TRBV6-2 or TRBV6-3, the J call TRBJ2-3; TRBD2 matches at 7 bases. J gave up 4 bases and V 5 bases, and 6 bases lay outside the gene matches. CDR1 and CDR2 (germline): MNHEY, SVGEGT. The CDR3 length is 14 residues. The CDR3 loop is CASSTRRGADTQYF. The CDR3 DNA follows: TGTGCCAGCAGTACCAGACGGGGGGCAGATACGCAGTATTTT.

The gene calls are TRBV4-1 and TRBJ2-3, with 8 bases identical to TRBD2. V shed 5 bases, J shed 2 bases, and the junction held 6 bases outside the gene matches. The CDR3 has 15 amino acids. Germline CDR1 and CDR2: MGHRA and YSYEKL. CDR3 protein: CASSRAGVITDTQYF. CDR3 sequence (DNA): TGCGCCAGCAGCAGAGCGGGGGTGATCACAGATACGCAGTATTTT.

The chain joins TRBV11-1 to TRBJ2-2, with TRBD1 matching over 8 bases. The CDR3 consists of 15 residues. CDR1 is SGHAT, CDR2 FQDESV, per germline (reference sequence). The trim removed 3 bases at V and 6 bases at J, leaving 6 bases unmatched. The CDR3 coding sequence is TGTGCCAGCAGCTTGGGGACAGGCGGGGCCGGGGAGCTGTTTTTT. Translation gives CASSLGTGGAGELFF.

This clone has a handful of counts. The chain employs TRBV19 and TRBJ2-5, with a weak D call TRBD1 (6 bases). Looked up from germline, CDR1 is LNHDA and CDR2 is SQIVND (reference sequence). With 2 bases removed from V and 7 bases from J, the gap between germline ends came to 23 bases. The CDR3 consists of 17 residues. The CDR3, as DNA: TGTGCCAGTAGTATATCGGTGGCAGGGGCGAAACCCTCGACCCAGTACTTC. Protein sequence: CASSISVAGAKPSTQYF.

The sample holds a few counts of this clone. The genes are TRBV19 and TRBJ2-2; the D gene is possibly TRBD1 (5 bases). Germline V CDR1 and CDR2: LNHDA, SQIVND (reference sequence). The CDR3 totals 15 residues. V shed 0 bases and J shed 5 bases, with 10 bases lying between them. For the CDR3, the DNA is TGTGCCAGTAGTATAGATCAGGGCAGAACCGGGGAGCTGTTTTTT. Its protein is CASSIDQGRTGELFF. The complete variable domain, with remaining parts taken from reference TRBV19 and TRBJ2-2, reads DGGITQSPKYLFRKEGQNVTLSCEQNLNHDAMYWYRQDPGQGLRLIYYSQIVNDFQKGDIAEGYSVSREKKESFPLTVTSAQKNPTAFYLCASSIDQGRTGELFFGEGSRLTVL.

This clone showed up just once. The genes are TRBV15 and TRBJ2-7; 10 positions match TRBD1. Germline-derived CDR1 and CDR2 are LNHNV and YYDKDF (reference sequence). V was pared by 5 bases and J by 7 bases, with 11 bases of the junction left unmatched. The CDR3 extends over 15 amino acids. As DNA, the CDR3 is TGTGCCACCAGCTGGGGACAGGGGCGAAGGAGGGAGCAGTACTTC. Translation gives CATSWGQGRRREQYF. Variable domain in full (rest from reference TRBV15 and TRBJ2-7): DAMVIQNPRYQVTQFGKPVTLSCSQTLNHNVMYWYQQKSSQAPKLLFHYYDKDFNNEADTPDNFQSRRPNTSFCFLDIRSPGLGDTAMYLCATSWGQGRRREQYFGPGTRLTVT.

The rearrangement uses TRBV29-1 and TRBJ2-1, with 8 bases identical to TRBD2. V shed 4 bases and J 3 bases; nucleotides not matched to a gene: 5. This CDR3 is 14 amino acids long. Germline assignment: CDR1 SQVTM and CDR2 ANQGSEA. In nucleotides, the CDR3 is TGCAGCGTTGGGGCGGGGGGCATCTACAATGAGCAGTTCTTC. Amino acid sequence: CSVGAGGIYNEQFF.

The chain combines TRBV20-1 with TRBJ2-3, with D possibly matching TRBD2 (6 bases). Germline-derived CDR1 and CDR2 are DFQATT and SNEGSKA (reference sequence). This CDR3 comprises 11 residues. V lost 6 bases to trimming and J lost 5 bases, with 9 bases between them. The CDR3 is CSARLGDTQYF. CDR3 DNA sequence: TGCAGTGCGAGACTAGGAGATACGCAGTATTTT.

V usage is TRBV7-9 and J usage is TRBJ2-4, with 7 bases matching TRBD1. The germline CDR1 and CDR2 sequences are SEHNR and FQNEAQ (reference sequence). J gave up 0 bases and V 5 bases, and 4 bases lay outside the gene matches. CDR3 length equals 15 residues. The DNA of the CDR3 is TGTGCCAGCAGCCAGGGACAGCTAGCCAAAAACATTCAGTACTTC. Protein sequence: CASSQGQLAKNIQYF. Drawing the rest from reference TRBV7-9 and TRBJ2-4, the complete variable domain is DTGVSQNPRHKITKRGQNVTFRCDPISEHNRLYWYRQTLGQGPEFLTYFQNEAQLEKSRLLSDRFSAERPKGSFSTLEIQRTEQGDSAMYLCASSQGQLAKNIQYFGAGTRLSVL.

This clone was found a few times. CDR3 DNA: TGTGCCAGCAGTGAAGACCAGGGGTATGAAAAACTGTTTTTT. Protein: CASSEDQGYEKLFF. The chain employs TRBV6-1 and TRBJ1-4, with D possibly being TRBD1 (6 bases). Germline lookup yields CDR1 MNHNS and CDR2 SASEGT. CDR3 length: 14 residues. V lost 1 base, J lost 6 bases, and 9 bases lay in between.

The chain couples TRBV4-2 to TRBJ1-6, with D tentatively TRBD1 (5 bases). Germline CDR1 reads LGHNA; CDR2 reads YNFKEQ. Trimming shortened V by 3 bases and J by 10 bases, and 16 bases separated the two germline ends. CDR3 length equals 15 residues. The CDR3 reads CASSQLTGSQSPLHF. CDR3 in DNA: TGTGCCAGCAGCCAGCTTACAGGCTCCCAATCACCCCTCCACTTT.

This chain connects TRBV28 to TRBJ1-2; 7 bases line up with TRBD1. The ends lost 6 bases at V and 8 bases at J; junction bases unmatched: 12. The CDR3 covers 14 residues. Germline-derived CDR1 and CDR2 are MDHEN and SYDVKM. CDR3 sequence (DNA): TGTGCCAGCAGCCTCCGCCCTAGAGGGGGCGGCTACACCTTC. Residues: CASSLRPRGGGYTF.

The chain uses TRBV9 and TRBJ2-1; possibly TRBD1 for D (6 bases). CDR3 length: 15 amino acids. From germline, CDR1 is SGDLS and CDR2 YYNGEE. V shed 2 bases and J shed 8 bases, with 17 bases lying between them. CDR3 DNA sequence: TGTGCCAGCAGCGTCACAGGGTTTATTTTCGATGAGCAGTTCTTC. Protein sequence: CASSVTGFIFDEQFF.

This chain joins TRBV6-5 and TRBJ2-3; 8 nucleotides align to TRBD2. This CDR3 comprises 15 residues. Per germline, CDR1 MNHEY and CDR2 SVGAGI. V lost 4 bases to trimming and J lost 2 bases; unmatched junction nucleotides: 5. The CDR3 DNA reads as TGTGCCAGCAGTTCTGCGCGGGGGGCCACAGATACGCAGTATTTT. Translation: CASSSARGATDTQYF.

The chain links TRBV19 to TRBJ2-5, with D perhaps matching TRBD2 (5 bases). The CDR3 loop spans 15 amino acids. The V end lost 3 bases, the J end lost 10 bases, and 21 bases lay between the germline ends. Germline CDR1 LNHDA, CDR2 SQIVND (reference sequence). Here the CDR3 reads CASSILLDVVGDQYF. CDR3 nucleotide sequence: TGTGCCAGTAGTATCCTCTTAGACGTAGTCGGGGACCAGTACTTC.

This chain links TRBV23-1 with TRBJ1-1, with 7 nucleotides matching TRBD1. TRBV23-1 is identified as an open reading frame with a role that is uncertain. This CDR3 has 15 residues. The V segment lost 4 bases and the J segment 4 bases; nucleotides outside the gene matches: 9. The CDR3 sequence: CASSPGQVSGTEAFF. CDR3 DNA: TGCGCCAGCAGTCCCGGACAGGTCTCTGGCACTGAAGCTTTCTTT.

The chain carries TRBV5-1 and TRBJ2-2, with unresolved D. V lost 6 bases and J lost 5, with 5 bases in between. The CDR3 is made up of 11 amino acids. From germline, CDR1 is SGHRS and CDR2 YFSETQ. CDR3 sequence: CASTQTGELFF. The CDR3, as DNA: TGCGCCAGCACCCAAACCGGGGAGCTGTTTTTT.

V and J are TRBV6-4 and TRBJ1-4; no definite D call. The V gene lost 9 bases and the J gene lost 0 bases, with 8 bases spanning the gap. The germline gives CDR1 MRHNA, CDR2 SNTAGT. This CDR3 region has 13 residues. For the CDR3, the DNA is TGTGCCAGAGAGTCATCAACTAATGAAAAACTGTTTTTT. As protein: CARESSTNEKLFF.

The rearrangement joins TRBV7-8 to TRBJ1-1; D remains unclear. V gave up 2 bases and J gave up 4 bases, with 8 bases separating them. The CDR3 totals 13 residues. Germline V gene lookup returns CDR1 SGHVS and CDR2 FQNEAQ. The DNA for the CDR3 is TGTGCCAGCAGCTTATTCCGGAGCACTGAAGCTTTCTTT. The encoded protein is CASSLFRSTEAFF.

The table lists this clone with a few counts. The J gene is TRBJ2-1, the V gene TRBV5-1; 8 positions agree with TRBD1. Germline values: CDR1 SGHRS, CDR2 YFSETQ. The CDR3 runs to 15 residues. With V trimmed by 2 bases and J by 6 bases, 7 bases remained unmatched. The CDR3 loop reads CASSFGQGARNEQFF. The DNA of the CDR3 is TGCGCCAGCAGCTTTGGTCAGGGGGCCCGCAATGAGCAGTTCTTC.

The V and J genes are TRBV4-1 and TRBJ1-6; D ambiguous. Germline V CDR1 and CDR2: MGHRA, YSYEKL. The CDR3 runs 13 residues. V lost 3 bases and J lost 7, with 7 bases in between. The DNA for the CDR3 is TGCGCCAGCAGCCACCTTGGCAATTCACCCCTCCACTTT. Residues: CASSHLGNSPLHF.

CDR3 sequence (DNA): TGTGCCAGCAGCTCGACCGGGACACTCTACGAGCAGTACTTC. Its protein product is CASSSTGTLYEQYF. This sequence joins TRBV7-9 and TRBJ2-7; D perhaps matches TRBD1 (6 bases). V gave up 4 bases and J gave up 3 bases, with 13 bases separating them. CDR1 and CDR2 from the germline V gene are SEHNR and FQNEAQ (reference sequence). There are 14 residues in the CDR3.

V usage is TRBV9 and J usage is TRBJ1-3; D ambiguous. Germline CDR1 and CDR2: SGDLS and YYNGEE. V was clipped by 0 bases and J by 0 bases, with 7 bases between them. CDR3 size: 15 residues. CDR3 protein: CASSVGRSSGNTIYF. For the CDR3, the DNA is TGTGCCAGCAGCGTAGGACGGAGCTCTGGAAACACCATATATTTT.

The chain is built from TRBV7-2 and TRBJ1-1; a weak D match, TRBD1 (6 bases). The V gene lost 6 bases and the J gene lost 4 bases, with 12 bases spanning the gap. The V gene's germline CDR1 is SGHTA and CDR2 FQGNSA. The CDR3 has 13 amino acids. The CDR3 loop is CASRAGVGTEAFF. The CDR3, as DNA: TGTGCCAGCAGGGCAGGGGTTGGCACTGAAGCTTTCTTT.

V usage is TRBV24-1 and J usage is TRBJ1-2, with 12 bases matching TRBD1. The junction had 4 bases not matched to a gene; V was cut back by 3 bases and J by 0 bases. The CDR3 is 17 amino acids. Germline V CDR1 and CDR2: KGHDR, SFDVKD. In nucleotides, the CDR3 is TGTGCCACCAGTGATGGGACAGGGGGCGTCTCTAACTATGGCTACACCTTC. It codes for CATSDGTGGVSNYGYTF.

The V call is TRBV9, the J call TRBJ1-2; D gene unclear. Trimming cost V 6 bases and J 0 bases, with 12 bases left between them. Germline V gene data show CDR1 as SGDLS and CDR2 as YYNGEE. The CDR3 has 14 residues. CDR3 loop: CASNPGFSNYGYTF. The CDR3 DNA is TGTGCCAGCAACCCGGGTTTCTCTAACTATGGCTACACCTTC. Supplemented by reference TRBV9 and TRBJ1-2, the full variable domain reads DSGVTQTPKHLITATGQRVTLRCSPRSGDLSVYWYQQSLDQGLQFLIQYYNGEERAKGNILERFSAQQFPDLHSELNLSSLELGDSALYFCASNPGFSNYGYTFGSGTRLTVV.

V is TRBV5-1 and J is TRBJ2-5, with TRBD2 matching 8 bases. J lost 4 bases, V lost 5 bases, and 7 bases had no gene match. This CDR3 has 14 amino acids. From germline, CDR1 is SGHRS and CDR2 YFSETQ. CDR3 nucleotides: TGCGCCAGCAGGGCGGGAGGCCCCTCAGAGACCCAGTACTTC. Protein sequence: CASRAGGPSETQYF.

This clone was found a few times. The chain joins TRBV2 to TRBJ2-1; 12 bases align to TRBD2. This CDR3 has 17 amino acids. The germline gives CDR1 SNHLY, CDR2 FYNNEI. Trimming cost V 2 bases and J 7 bases; bases outside gene matches: 9. The CDR3 nucleotides read TGTGCCAGCAGTGAATTGGCTAGCGGGGGGGCCAGGAATGAGCAGTTCTTC. Its protein is CASSELASGGARNEQFF.